This record looks at one T cell receptor beta chain sequence and its context. This entry belongs to a study of blood T cell repertoires in COVID-19. Turning to the study itself: Sites in the United States, Italy and Spain provided acute and convalescent COVID-19 samples. From T cells, B-cell-depleted T cells, or PBMCs came the material, which was cDNA or gDNA.

In the original workflow: By means of reference gene primer amplification, nucleated cell counts were estimated. Sequenced by immunoSEQ multiplex PCR; TCRdb stores in-frame clones only, minus some. That table gives V, J and clone size, and the DNA gave D and trimming. The data contain around 140,000 clones, about four fifths of them singletons. CDR1 is SGHAT, CDR2 FQNNGV, per germline. The V and J ends lost 5 bases and 4 bases, in that order; junction bases with no gene match: 10. The CDR3 extends over 16 amino acids. The chain joins TRBV11-2 to TRBJ2-1; the match to TRBD2 covers 8 bases. Material for sequencing was peripheral blood. The TCR comes from a human donor in a cohort sampled during active COVID-19. CDR3: CASSPVRGRSYNEQFF. The CDR3 region has the DNA TGTGCCAGCAGCCCGGTTCGCGGGAGGTCTTACAATGAGCAGTTCTTC.